A single T cell receptor (beta chain) is shown here with its context. The data are from a study of blood T cell repertoires in COVID-19. CDR1 SGDLS and CDR2 YYNGEE come from the germline V gene. J lost 6 bases, V lost 3 bases, and 5 bases had no gene match. This CDR3 is built from 15 residues. The protocol was immunoSEQ multiplex PCR, while the TCRdb copy is restricted to in-frame clones and leaves out a portion. Among some 50,000 clones listed, 80% to 90% were seen once. This rearrangement joins TRBV9 to TRBJ2-1; 11 positions agree with TRBD2. The source material was peripheral blood. The sequence was obtained from a man between 45 and 60 years old with acute or convalescent COVID-19. CDR3 bases: TGTGCCAGCAGCGGACCTAGCGGGAGGATCAATGAGCAGTTCTTC. It specifies CASSGPSGRINEQFF.